This T cell receptor beta chain was found in a study of OX40 agonist ivuxolimab in advanced cancers. Study overall: It was permissible to have had prior anti-PD-1, anti-PD-L1 or anti-CTLA-4 therapy, and about 40% had some. Partial responses were achieved by three patients: one hepatocellular carcinoma, two cutaneous melanoma. Study results and caveats: Clonal expansion from baseline to week 6 occurred in both CD4+ and CD8+ T cells.

V dropped 3 bases and J dropped 0 bases, with 12 bases sitting between them. Germline V gives CDR1 KGHSH, CDR2 LQKENI. This CDR3 is built from 16 residues. Clones were sequenced by immunoSEQ multiplex PCR, and TCRdb holds only the in-frame ones, with some missing. Of tens of thousands of clones in the sample, 81% were seen once. About this clone: Its antigen is not known.

V and J are TRBV18 and TRBJ1-3; D call uncertain. The receptor was isolated from an adult with an advanced solid tumor such as melanoma, head and neck, liver or kidney cancer. This material consisted of CD4+ or CD8+ T cells sorted from blood, taken in a trial of the OX40 agonist ivuxolimab. The CDR3 DNA sequence: TGTGCCAGCTCACCCGATGGCCCCAGCTCTGGAAACACCATATATTTT. As protein: CASSPDGPSSGNTIYF.